Included here is one T cell receptor beta chain sequence, with context. This specimen belongs to a study of blood T cell repertoires in COVID-19. Looking at the study overall: Sources were T cells, B-cell-depleted T cells, or PBMCs; the material itself was cDNA or gDNA.

Only in-frame clones appear in the TCRdb table, and some are missing; sequencing was by immunoSEQ multiplex PCR. The sample has 250,000 to 400,000 clones; 75% to 90% are singletons. Trimming at V came to 10 bases and at J to 6 bases, leaving 17 bases not matched to a gene. The CDR3 covers 16 residues. Germline V lookup: CDR1 SGHTA, CDR2 FQGNSA. Input material: peripheral blood. The source of this sequence is a woman under 40 with COVID-19, enrolled during active disease. This chain uses TRBV7-2 with TRBJ1-1, with TRBD1 identical over 10 bases. The CDR3 DNA reads as TGTGCCACTACTAAAGACAGGGGGCGCGGGAGCTCTGAAGCTTTCTTT. This translates into CATTKDRGRGSSEAFF.